The clone carrying this TCR beta chain was found many times. Its antigen is unidentified. Amplification of TCR beta CDR3 regions used RNA as the template. The HTBI set primed first-round TCR CDR3 RT-PCR. TCRdb recomputed calls from the multiplex PCR reads with MiXCR, one row per CDR3 protein. The sample consists of around 440,000 distinct CDR3 sequences, around 14% of them appearing once. The sample originates from a study of T cells in Graves' hyperthyroidism and ophthalmopathy. Study information: Peripheral blood was taken when the disease was first diagnosed, before any treatment began.

Uncontrolled infection, other autoimmune disease, pregnancy and lactation each barred patients from inclusion. A 10 ml volume of fresh peripheral blood provided the PBMCs. Losses at the gene ends were 4 bases for V and 5 bases for J; bases not matched to a gene: 7. The CDR3 is 14 residues long. Broader study findings: In validation, the model predicted ophthalmopathy. These predictions came a median around 5.9 months before onset.

The specimen sequenced was blood. J is TRBJ2-7 and V is TRBV12-3 or TRBV12-4; 8 bases align to TRBD2. The source is a woman between 18 and 29 years old with Graves' hyperthyroidism. The CDR3 reads CASSSQGGLDEQYF. The CDR3 DNA is TGTGCCAGCAGTTCTCAAGGGGGACTAGACGAGCAGTACTTC.